Below, 19 T cell receptor beta chains from the same sample are listed, as sequenced in a study of response to subunit inactivated influenza vaccine. TCRdb reprocessed the RT-PCR reads with MiXCR, giving one entry per CDR3 protein. The sample lists fewer than 700,000 distinct CDR3 sequences, 13% occurring once. The sample was PBMCs from blood, taken roughly 48 days after vaccination. The receptors come from a man in his forties or fifties who received an inactivated influenza vaccine.

In regard to this clonotype: At one end the junction does not follow the germline gene, possibly because of a read error. The J gene is TRBJ2-1, the V gene TRBV9, with D possibly TRBD1 on 6 matching bases. Germline CDR1 reads SGDLS; CDR2 reads YYNGEE. The CDR3 runs to 15 residues. In DNA form, the CDR3 reads TGTGCCAGCAGCGTAGTGCCGACAGGAAACAATGAGAAGTTCTTC. Its protein product is CASSVVPTGNNEKFF.

This clonotype appeared a few times. The CDR3 loop is CASSFLAEQFF. DNA for the CDR3: TGTGCCAGCAGTTTTTTGGCGGAGCAGTTCTTC. V gene TRBV12-3 or TRBV12-4 combines with J gene TRBJ2-1; D is unclear. Trimming took 3 bases from V and 10 from J, leaving 7 bases between them. The CDR3 covers 11 residues.

The chain combines TRBV28 with TRBJ2-3; D not certain. Deletions cut 4 bases from V and 2 bases from J, with 16 bases between. Germline V gives CDR1 MDHEN, CDR2 SYDVKM. This CDR3 has 16 amino acids. Here the CDR3 DNA reads TGTGCCAGCAGTTCCTCTGACCTCGCCAACACAGATACGCAGTATTTT. Encoded protein: CASSSSDLANTDTQYF.

For this clonotype: A read error may account for a junction end that differs from germline. V and J are TRBV11-2 and TRBJ2-7; 9 bases are shared with TRBD1. This CDR3 comprises 15 residues. In germline, CDR1 is SGHAT, CDR2 FQNNGV. CDR3 protein: CTSSDNRGRDYEQYF. The CDR3 bases are TGTACCAGCAGCGACAACAGGGGGCGCGACTACGAGCAGTACTTC. Using reference TRBV11-2 and TRBJ2-7 for the parts outside the CDR3, the full variable domain is EAGVAQSPRYKIIEKRQSVAFWCNPISGHATLYWYQQILGQGPKLLIQFQNNGVVDDSQLPKDRFSAERLKGVDSTLKIQPAKLEDSAVYLCTSSDNRGRDYEQYFGPGTRLTVT.

This clonotype was seen a handful of times. The genes are TRBV4-3 and TRBJ2-7, with 7 bases identical to TRBD1. The CDR3 has 18 amino acids. The germline V gene encodes CDR1 LGHNA and CDR2 YSLEER. Germline trimming cut 0 bases from V and 2 bases from J; bases unmatched to any gene: 13. The CDR3 is CASSQDGVWTGETYEQYF. In DNA, the CDR3 is TGCGCCAGCAGCCAAGATGGGGTCTGGACAGGTGAAACCTACGAGCAGTACTTC.

This clonotype came up a few times. This chain joins TRBV20-1 and TRBJ1-5; TRBD1 matches at 7 bases. Trimming cost V 2 bases and J 1 base; bases outside gene matches: 8. The CDR3 has 16 residues. The V gene's germline CDR1 is DFQATT and CDR2 SNEGSKA (reference sequence). DNA of the CDR3: TGCAGTGCTAGACGAGCAGGGGGGACGAGCAATCAGCCCCAGCATTTT. Translating it yields CSARRAGGTSNQPQHF.

The chain carries TRBV11-2 and TRBJ1-2; D is perhaps TRBD1 (5 bases). Trimming removed 0 bases at V and 4 bases at J, with 9 bases between. The CDR3 consists of 14 residues. The V gene's germline CDR1 is SGHAT and CDR2 FQNNGV. This CDR3 reads CASSLEQVPYGYTF. The CDR3 DNA is TGTGCCAGCAGCTTAGAACAGGTCCCCTATGGCTACACCTTC.

This clonotype showed up just a few times. This sequence joins TRBV6-5 and TRBJ2-2; D is possibly TRBD1 (7 bases). This CDR3 has 18 residues. CDR1 is MNHEY, CDR2 SVGAGI, per germline. V was pared by 2 bases and J by 7 bases, with 23 bases between. The CDR3 reads CASSYPQGGRVLVGELFF. The DNA of the CDR3 is TGTGCCAGCAGTTACCCTCAGGGGGGCAGGGTGCTTGTCGGGGAGCTGTTTTTT.

The V gene is TRBV11-2, the J gene TRBJ2-3, with a weak D call TRBD1 (5 bases). The ends were cut back, 0 bases at V and 8 bases at J, with 12 bases in the middle. CDR3 length: 14 amino acids. Germline-derived CDR1 and CDR2 are SGHAT and FQNNGV. The CDR3 region is CASSLDWQGSTQYF. CDR3 bases: TGTGCCAGCAGCTTAGATTGGCAGGGTTCTACGCAGTATTTT.

This chain connects TRBV5-1 to TRBJ2-2; 9 bases match TRBD2. The CDR3 loop spans 18 amino acids. V dropped 0 bases and J dropped 0; count of bases not matched to a gene: 6. Germline V gene data show CDR1 as SGHRS and CDR2 as YFSETQ. The CDR3 loop reads CASSLARRGGTNTGELFF. DNA of the CDR3: TGCGCCAGCAGCTTGGCTCGGCGGGGGGGAACGAACACCGGGGAGCTGTTTTTT. Drawing the rest from reference TRBV5-1 and TRBJ2-2, the complete variable domain is KAGVTQTPRYLIKTRGQQVTLSCSPISGHRSVSWYQQTPGQGLQFLFEYFSETQRNKGNFPGRFSGRQFSNSRSEMNVSTLELGDSALYLCASSLARRGGTNTGELFFGEGSRLTVL.

At least ten counts were recorded for this clonotype. The chain joins TRBV20-1 to TRBJ1-1; D ambiguous. Germline V gene sequence: CDR1 DFQATT, CDR2 SNEGSKA (reference sequence). The CDR3 covers 14 residues. Between the trimmed V and J ends, which lost 0 bases and 4 bases, there was a span of 12 bases. The CDR3, as DNA: TGCAGTGCTAGAGATCTCCGGGCCGGCACTGAAGCTTTCTTT. Residues: CSARDLRAGTEAFF.

V is TRBV2 and J is TRBJ1-4, with no clear D. The V end lost 6 bases, the J end lost 0 bases, and 8 bases lay between the germline ends. The CDR3 length is 14 residues. The germline gives CDR1 SNHLY, CDR2 FYNNEI. The CDR3 DNA reads TGTGCCAGCAGGATCTTTGCAACTAATGAAAAACTGTTTTTT. It translates to CASRIFATNEKLFF.

J is TRBJ2-3 and V is TRBV20-1; 7 bases match TRBD2. With 3 bases clipped from V and 1 base from J, the junction kept 4 bases outside the gene matches. The CDR3 sequence is 14 residues long. Germline V gives CDR1 DFQATT, CDR2 SNEGSKA (reference sequence). This CDR3 reads CSASSAGGTDTQYF. DNA of the CDR3: TGCAGTGCTAGTTCGGCGGGAGGCACAGATACGCAGTATTTT.

The chain combines TRBV5-1 with TRBJ2-2, with TRBD1 matching over 7 bases. V lost 0 bases and J lost 4; bases outside the gene matches: 6. The germline gives CDR1 SGHRS, CDR2 YFSETQ. This CDR3 is built from 16 residues. The CDR3 loop reads CASSLVGTAITGELFF. The CDR3 bases are TGCGCCAGCAGCTTGGTAGGGACAGCGATCACCGGGGAGCTGTTTTTT.

The rearrangement joins TRBV5-4 to TRBJ1-1; possible D gene TRBD1, 5 bases. The V end lost 0 bases, the J end lost 4 bases, and 13 bases lay between the germline ends. The CDR3 contains 15 residues. The germline V gene has CDR1 SGHNT and CDR2 YYREEE (reference sequence). CDR3 bases: TGTGCCAGCAGCTTGGCCGGGGCCCCGAGCACTGAAGCTTTCTTT. This sequence encodes CASSLAGAPSTEAFF. Using reference TRBV5-4 and TRBJ1-1 for the parts outside the CDR3, the full variable domain is ETGVTQSPTHLIKTRGQQVTLRCSSQSGHNTVSWYQQALGQGPQFIFQYYREEENGRGNFPPRFSGLQFPNYSSELNVNALELDDSALYLCASSLAGAPSTEAFFGQGTRLTVV.

This clonotype was seen more than once but under ten times. The chain is built from TRBV6-2 or TRBV6-3 and TRBJ2-7, with TRBD2 as a possible D gene (5 bases). Per germline, CDR1 MNHEY and CDR2 SVGEGT. The CDR3 contains 15 residues. Deletions cut 2 bases from V and 1 base from J, with 12 bases between. Written as DNA, the CDR3 is TGTGCCAGCAGTTACAGTTTTCGGGATTCCTACGAGCAGTACTTC. Translating it yields CASSYSFRDSYEQYF.

This clonotype was observed once. The V and J genes are TRBV6-5 and TRBJ2-2; possibly TRBD1 or TRBD2 for D (5 bases each). Germline V CDR1 and CDR2: MNHEY, SVGAGI. The CDR3 sequence is 12 residues long. The V end was cut by 8 bases, the J end by 6 bases, with 10 bases between. CDR3 sequence (DNA): TGTGCCAGCGGGGACCCACCCGGGGAGCTGTTTTTT. It yields the protein CASGDPPGELFF.

V and J are TRBV13 and TRBJ2-3, with TRBD2 identical over 8 bases. This CDR3 contains 17 residues. Looked up from germline, CDR1 is PRHDT and CDR2 is FYEKMQ (reference sequence). With V trimmed by 4 bases and J by 5 bases, 14 bases remained unmatched. As DNA, the CDR3 is TGTGCCAGCAGCTCGCAGAAGCCAGCGGGAGAGCGAGATACGCAGTATTTT. Protein product: CASSSQKPAGERDTQYF.

This clonotype has just a few counts. V gene TRBV20-1 combines with J gene TRBJ2-1; TRBD2 aligns across 16 bases. The CDR3 length is 18 residues. J gave up 8 bases and V 4 bases, and 14 bases lay outside the gene matches. In germline, CDR1 is DFQATT, CDR2 SNEGSKA (reference sequence). The CDR3 coding sequence is TGCAGTGCTACCTCGGGACTAGCGGGAGGGGGGCTTAGGGATGAGCAGTTCTTC. It translates to CSATSGLAGGGLRDEQFF.